The 21 T cell receptor beta chains below were found in one sample sequenced in a study of blood T cell repertoires in COVID-19. Generated by immunoSEQ multiplex PCR, the TCRdb table keeps only in-frame clones and is missing some. The data contain tens of thousands of clones, roughly 93% of them singletons. Sequencing was done on a sample of peripheral blood. These receptor sequences come from a human donor in a cohort sampled during active COVID-19.

This clone has a single count. This chain links TRBV6-5 with TRBJ2-7; 8 bases agree with TRBD1. This CDR3 has 14 amino acids. The V gene's germline CDR1 is MNHEY and CDR2 SVGAGI. After removal of 10 bases from V and 0 bases from J, the junction contained 8 bases not matched to a gene. This CDR3 is CATMDRVYSYEQYF. The CDR3 DNA reads TGTGCCACCATGGACAGGGTTTACTCCTACGAGCAGTACTTC.

This chain links TRBV9 with TRBJ2-2; TRBD1 agrees at 8 bases. CDR1 is SGDLS, CDR2 YYNGEE, per germline. V shed 3 bases, J shed 6 bases, and the junction held 7 bases outside the gene matches. CDR3 length equals 15 residues. CDR3 sequence: CASSDRTGSAGELFF. The DNA for the CDR3 is TGTGCCAGCAGCGACAGGACAGGGTCGGCCGGGGAGCTGTTTTTT.

This clone was recorded once. The rearrangement links TRBV5-1 to TRBJ2-1; the match to TRBD2 covers 8 bases. Trimming at V came to 0 bases and at J to 8 bases, leaving 1 base not matched to a gene. The CDR3 has 13 amino acids. The germline V gene encodes CDR1 SGHRS and CDR2 YFSETQ. CDR3 sequence reads: CASSLVLADEQFF. Here the CDR3 DNA reads TGCGCCAGCAGCTTGGTACTAGCGGATGAGCAGTTCTTC.

The chain recombines TRBV9 with TRBJ1-1; 9 bases are a match to TRBD1. The CDR3 has 14 residues. Trimming at V came to 0 bases and at J to 5 bases, leaving 2 bases not matched to a gene. Germline lookup yields CDR1 SGDLS and CDR2 YYNGEE. This CDR3 is CASSVVQGATEAFF. The CDR3 bases are TGTGCCAGCAGCGTAGTACAGGGGGCAACTGAAGCTTTCTTT.

The rearrangement uses TRBV27 and TRBJ1-2, with TRBD1 as a possible D gene (5 bases). CDR3 length: 15 amino acids. Germline V gives CDR1 MNHEY, CDR2 SMNVEV (reference sequence). Trimming shortened V by 4 bases and J by 6 bases, and 18 bases separated the two germline ends. CDR3 coding DNA: TGTGCCAGCAGTTCCACAACTACCGCGACAGATGGCTACACCTTC. It specifies CASSSTTTATDGYTF.

The CDR3 coding sequence is TGTGCCAGCAGTTTAACTGGGGGCCCGAACACTGAAGCTTTCTTT. It encodes CASSLTGGPNTEAFF. The chain links TRBV28 to TRBJ1-1, with D possibly TRBD1 on 6 matching bases. CDR3 length equals 15 residues. V lost 2 bases, J lost 1 base, and 11 bases lay in between. CDR1 is MDHEN, CDR2 SYDVKM, per germline.

The chain links TRBV7-3 to TRBJ2-3; D unresolved. There are 15 residues in the CDR3. Looked up from germline, CDR1 is SGHTA and CDR2 is FQGTGA. V dropped 5 bases and J dropped 0 bases, with 12 bases sitting between them. The CDR3 spells CASSEAVISTDTQYF. CDR3 sequence (DNA): TGTGCCAGCAGCGAGGCGGTAATAAGCACAGATACGCAGTATTTT.

The CDR3 DNA reads TGCGCCAGCAGCTTGCAAGGGGTAGGGAATGTGAACACTGAAGCTTTCTTT. This codes for CASSLQGVGNVNTEAFF. V usage is TRBV5-1 and J usage is TRBJ1-1, with D tentatively TRBD1 (5 bases). V lost 1 base, J lost 0 bases, and 16 bases lay in between. The length of the CDR3 is 17 residues. Germline V gene lookup returns CDR1 SGHRS and CDR2 YFSETQ.

This chain joins TRBV25-1 and TRBJ2-3; 9 bases match TRBD1. V trimming: 3 bases; J trimming: 5 bases; junction bases outside the gene matches: 9. The CDR3 runs to 16 residues. Germline values: CDR1 MGHDK, CDR2 SYGVNS. The CDR3 sequence is CASSDLQGTGKDTQYF. The CDR3, as DNA: TGTGCCAGCAGTGATCTTCAAGGGACAGGGAAAGATACGCAGTATTTT.

This chain joins TRBV3-1 (or the pseudogene TRBV3-2) and TRBJ2-7, with no clear D. This CDR3 is 14 amino acids long. V was clipped by 1 base and J by 0 bases, with 7 bases between them. In germline, CDR1 is LGHDT, CDR2 YNNKEL (reference sequence). The DNA of the CDR3 is TGTGCCAGCAGCCAAGTATCAGACTCCTACGAGCAGTACTTC. It codes for CASSQVSDSYEQYF.

For the CDR3, the DNA is TGCGCCAGCAGCGTACTGACTACCACCCTGGGTGAGCAGTTCTTC. Translated, it gives CASSVLTTTLGEQFF. The chain is built from TRBV5-1 and TRBJ2-1; D may be TRBD2 (5 bases). The ends were cut back, 4 bases at V and 9 bases at J, with 20 bases in the middle. The CDR3 is made up of 15 amino acids. Germline assignment: CDR1 SGHRS and CDR2 YFSETQ.

The genes are TRBV7-9 and TRBJ2-3, with TRBD2 matching 8 bases. The junction had 8 bases not matched to a gene; V was cut back by 6 bases and J by 0 bases. This CDR3 has 16 residues. Per germline, CDR1 SEHNR and CDR2 FQNEAQ (reference sequence). CDR3 residues: CASSLGLALSTDTQYF. The CDR3 DNA sequence: TGTGCCAGCAGTCTAGGACTAGCACTTAGCACAGATACGCAGTATTTT.

The genes are TRBV21-1 and TRBJ2-3; TRBD1, the table's D call, lacks a check against the DNA. TRBV21-1 is marked as a pseudogene. This CDR3 contains 16 residues. The CDR3 region has the DNA TGTGCCAGCAGCAAAGGACAGTGGCCTATATCAGATACGCAGTATTTT. It codes for CASSKGQWPISDTQYF.

This chain uses TRBV5-4 with TRBJ2-7, with D unresolved. This CDR3 has 14 amino acids. Per germline, CDR1 SGHNT and CDR2 YYREEE (reference sequence). V lost 0 bases and J lost 1, with 8 bases in between. The CDR3, as DNA: TGTGCCAGCAGCTTGGCCTTGACTTCCTACGAGCAGTACTTC. Its translation is CASSLALTSYEQYF.

The gene calls are TRBV6-1 and TRBJ1-5, with D hard to call. Trimming removed 1 base from V and 3 bases from J, with 7 bases in between. The germline V gene encodes CDR1 MNHNS and CDR2 SASEGT. The CDR3 extends over 14 amino acids. The CDR3 loop is CASSEGGVNQPQHF. CDR3 coding DNA: TGTGCCAGCAGTGAAGGGGGAGTCAATCAGCCCCAGCATTTT.

The chain employs TRBV7-3 and TRBJ2-3, with 7 bases fitting TRBD2. Germline-derived CDR1 and CDR2 are SGHTA and FQGTGA. The junction had 14 bases not matched to a gene; V was cut back by 10 bases and J by 1 base. The CDR3 loop spans 16 amino acids. In DNA, the CDR3 is TGTGCCACCCGGCTCGGTGGGGCGGGAGGCACAGATACGCAGTATTTT. Translated: CATRLGGAGGTDTQYF.

The chain has TRBV11-2 and TRBJ1-1, with a weak D call TRBD1 (6 bases). V was shortened by 4 bases and J by 5 bases, with 23 bases between the two germline ends. Per the germline V gene, CDR1 is SGHAT and CDR2 is FQNNGV. The CDR3 contains 17 residues. The CDR3 sequence: CASSSNEVGTTRTEAFF. CDR3 coding DNA: TGTGCCAGCAGCTCCAATGAGGTGGGGACAACGAGGACTGAAGCTTTCTTT.

The chain has TRBV7-2 and TRBJ2-7, with TRBD1 identical over 9 bases. Germline V lookup: CDR1 SGHTA, CDR2 FQGNSA. V trimming: 4 bases; J trimming: 7 bases; junction bases outside the gene matches: 5. This CDR3 is 13 amino acids long. The CDR3 is CASSSDRGGEQYF. CDR3 DNA sequence: TGTGCCAGCAGCTCGGACAGGGGAGGTGAGCAGTACTTC.

The rearrangement uses TRBV9 and TRBJ2-7; D gene uncertain. The germline V and J ends were trimmed by 4 bases and 0 bases, with 17 bases remaining between them. Germline V gene lookup returns CDR1 SGDLS and CDR2 YYNGEE. This CDR3 region has 16 residues. CDR3 loop: CASSHAASRSSYEQYF. CDR3 nucleotide sequence: TGTGCCAGCAGCCACGCGGCCAGCCGTAGCTCCTACGAGCAGTACTTC.

The chain carries TRBV5-4 and TRBJ2-3, with 7 bases that match TRBD2. CDR1 and CDR2 from the germline V gene are SGHNT and YYREEE (reference sequence). J lost 4 bases, V lost 0 bases, and 2 bases had no gene match. The CDR3 covers 14 residues. CDR3 sequence reads: CASSLGGSSDTQYF. DNA for the CDR3: TGTGCCAGCAGCTTGGGCGGGAGTTCAGATACGCAGTATTTT.

V usage is TRBV14 and J usage is TRBJ2-5; D perhaps matches TRBD1 (5 bases). Gene TRBJ2-7 matches the end of the DNA better, so the J call may be wrong. The CDR3 has 16 amino acids. Germline CDR1 and CDR2: SGHDN and FVKESK. CDR3 DNA sequence: TGTGCCAGCAGCCCAAGGCGACAGTTTGTCTCCTACGAGCAGTACTTC. Residues: CASSPRRQFVSYEQYF.